This T cell receptor (beta chain) was sequenced during a study of blood T cell repertoires in COVID-19. The overall study: Collection of acute and convalescent COVID-19 samples took place in the United States, Italy and Spain. PBMCs, B-cell-depleted T cells, or T cells were the source of the cDNA or gDNA that made up the material.

Study processing details: Estimation of nucleated cell counts was performed using reference gene primer amplification. Clones were read by immunoSEQ multiplex PCR, and TCRdb kept only the in-frame ones, dropping some. The V and J calls and clone size were taken over from that table, and D and trimming were inferred from the DNA. The sample carries 120,000 or so clones, approximately 81% recorded once. The sample holds a few counts of this clone. The CDR3 loop spans 14 amino acids. Per the germline V gene, CDR1 is MNHEY and CDR2 is SVGAGI. Trimming removed 7 bases from V and 1 base from J, with 13 bases in between.

The sample comprised peripheral blood. The chain carries TRBV6-5 and TRBJ1-2; D is uncertain. This clonotype was obtained from a woman aged 50 to 60 with acute or convalescent COVID-19. The CDR3 protein is CASTPGPINYGYTF. Written as DNA, the CDR3 is TGTGCCAGCACCCCTGGGCCGATTAACTATGGCTACACCTTC.